This T cell receptor (beta chain) is from a study of response to subunit inactivated influenza vaccine. Germline trimming cut 5 bases from V and 10 bases from J; bases unmatched to any gene: 11. The CDR3 spans 15 residues. Germline loops: CDR1 SGHVS, CDR2 FNYEAQ. TCRdb processed the RT-PCR reads anew with MiXCR; each CDR3 protein has one entry. The sample has some 190,000 distinct CDR3 sequences; under 15% are singletons. In this sample, this clonotype turned up a few times. Specimen: CD8+ T cells sorted from PBMCs, collected roughly 5 days after vaccination. V and J are TRBV7-6 and TRBJ2-1, with 10 nucleotides matching TRBD2. The source is a man between 50 and 59 years old who received an inactivated influenza vaccine. The CDR3 loop reads CASSPSLYSGREQFF. The CDR3 bases are TGTGCCAGCAGCCCGTCCCTCTATAGCGGGAGGGAGCAGTTCTTC.